This TCR beta chain stems from a study of identical twins. This CDR3 comprises 12 residues. Per germline, CDR1 SGHDT and CDR2 YYEEEE. V lost 5 bases, J lost 14 bases, and 17 bases lay in between. cDNA carried unique molecular identifiers, and a universal primer site was added by template switching. TCRdb used MiXCR to reprocess the 5' RACE reads, holding one entry per CDR3 protein. The table has around 490,000 distinct CDR3 sequences, roughly an eighth seen once. These same records also appear under a second study, on yellow fever vaccine responses in identical twins.

The V and J genes are TRBV5-6 and TRBJ2-4, with a possible D match to TRBD2 (6 bases). Sequencing input: CD4+ T cells sorted from blood. The clonotype was recovered from a woman aged 18 to 35 in good health. In nucleotides, the CDR3 is TGTGCCAGCAGTGGAGGGACCGGGAAAGAGTACTTC. Translating gives CASSGGTGKEYF. Full variable domain (rest looked up from reference TRBV5-6 and TRBJ2-4): DAGVTQSPTHLIKTRGQQVTLRCSPKSGHDTVSWYQQALGQGPQFIFQYYEEEERQRGNFPDRFSGHQFPNYSSELNVNALLLGDSALYLCASSGGTGKEYFGAGTRLSVL.